The rows below give T cell receptor beta chains drawn from one sample of a study of CD8 T cells in ankylosing spondylitis. MiXCR was run by TCRdb on the 5' RACE reads, yielding one entry per CDR3 protein. The table includes about 450,000 distinct CDR3 sequences, roughly 25% detected once. The sample consisted of blood, either unsorted or a sorted T cell fraction (not recorded which). The receptors originated from a male donor with ankylosing spondylitis. The CDR3 runs from the conserved cysteine through the conserved F or W. D genes are given only for firm matches. Expanded clones are given a class, and other clones once, few, many or no size at all.

CDR3aa,CDR3nt,v_gene,j_gene,d_gene,len,abundance
CSVVAASGSTDTQYF,TGCAGCGTTGTAGCGGCTAGCGGGAGCACAGATACGCAGTATTTT,TRBV29-1,TRBJ2-3,TRBD2,15,.
CASSQQGTRSKVQFF,TGCGCCAGCAGCCAACAGGGGACTAGATCAAAAGTGCAGTTCTTC,TRBV4-1,TRBJ2-1,TRBD2,15,few
CATSSRYSDTGELFF,TGTGCCACCAGCTCGCGTTACAGTGACACCGGGGAGCTGTTTTTT,TRBV15,TRBJ2-2,.,15,.
CASSVGGTADTQYF,TGTGCCAGCAGCGTAGGGGGTACCGCAGATACGCAGTATTTT,TRBV9,TRBJ2-3,.,14,few
CASSLSLAHNEQFF,TGTGCCAGCAGCTTGTCCCTGGCCCACAATGAGCAGTTCTTC,TRBV7-9,TRBJ2-1,.,14,few
CASRPTSGAQHTQYF,TGTGCCAGCAGACCGACTAGCGGGGCGCAACATACGCAGTATTTT,TRBV6-1,TRBJ2-3,TRBD2,15,once
CSVKARSTGELFF,TGCAGCGTTAAGGCTAGAAGCACCGGGGAGCTGTTTTTT,TRBV29-1,TRBJ2-2,.,13,many
CASSSNARGADTQYF,TGCGCCAGCAGCTCTAATGCTAGGGGGGCAGATACGCAGTATTTT,TRBV5-1,TRBJ2-3,.,15,.
CSARSSGRGTDTQYF,TGCAGTGCTAGGTCTAGCGGGAGAGGGACAGATACGCAGTATTTT,TRBV20-1,TRBJ2-3,TRBD2,15,few
CASSPSPGPETQYF,TGTGCCAGCTCACCATCGCCGGGCCCGGAGACCCAGTACTTC,TRBV18,TRBJ2-5,.,14,once
CASSYGLARHSPSTDTQYF,TGCGCCAGCAGCTATGGACTAGCGAGACATTCTCCTAGCACAGATACGCAGTATTTT,TRBV5-1,TRBJ2-3,TRBD2,19,many
CATSEPLVGGSYNEQFF,TGTGCCACCAGTGAACCTTTGGTGGGGGGCTCCTACAATGAGCAGTTCTTC,TRBV24-1,TRBJ2-1,.,17,few
CSVGYGERQETQYF,TGCAGCGTTGGGTACGGTGAAAGACAAGAGACCCAGTACTTC,TRBV29-1,TRBJ2-5,.,14,few
CASSPTSRLTDTQYF,TGCGCCAGCAGCCCGACTAGCAGACTCACAGATACGCAGTATTTT,TRBV5-1,TRBJ2-3,TRBD2,15,.
CASSDYQETQYF,TGCGCCAGCAGCGACTACCAAGAGACCCAGTACTTC,TRBV5-1,TRBJ2-5,.,12,.
CASSIGGQGAYEQYF,TGTGCCAGTAGTATAGGTGGACAGGGGGCCTACGAGCAGTACTTC,TRBV19,TRBJ2-7,TRBD1,15,.
CASSLSDEGTEAFF,TGTGCCAGCAGTTTATCGGATGAGGGGACTGAAGCTTTCTTT,TRBV27,TRBJ1-1,.,14,few
CASSLVASGSGSYNEQFF,TGCGCCAGCAGCTTGGTTGCTAGCGGGAGTGGATCCTACAATGAGCAGTTCTTC,TRBV5-1,TRBJ2-1,TRBD2,18,few
CASSLGQGVYGDNEQFF,TGCGCCAGCAGCTTGGGACAGGGGGTTTATGGCGACAATGAGCAGTTCTTC,TRBV5-1,TRBJ2-1,TRBD1,17,.
CASSRTFKETQYF,TGTGCCAGTAGCCGGACTTTTAAAGAGACCCAGTACTTC,TRBV19,TRBJ2-5,.,13,few
CASSQLAGPIYNEQFF,TGTGCCAGCAGCCAACTAGCGGGTCCTATCTACAATGAGCAGTTCTTC,TRBV3-1,TRBJ2-1,TRBD2,16,few
CSARDPRGGGGELFF,TGCAGTGCTAGAGATCCGAGGGGGGGAGGCGGGGAGCTGTTTTTT,TRBV20-1,TRBJ2-2,.,15,.
CASSLSPGQETQYF,TGTGCCAGCAGTTTATCCCCCGGGCAAGAGACCCAGTACTTC,TRBV27,TRBJ2-5,.,14,.
CSVVEVGETQYF,TGCAGCGTTGTGGAGGTCGGGGAGACCCAGTACTTC,TRBV29-1,TRBJ2-5,.,12,.
CASSQVLSGGETQYF,TGTGCCAGCAGCCAAGTGTTGTCAGGGGGAGAGACCCAGTACTTC,TRBV3-1,TRBJ2-5,TRBD1,15,.
CASSPETSGSTDTQYF,TGTGCCAGCAGCCCTGAGACTAGCGGGAGCACAGATACGCAGTATTTT,TRBV7-2,TRBJ2-3,TRBD2,16,.
CASSLRGGHSTDTQYF,TGTGCCAGCAGCTTAAGGGGGGGACACAGCACAGATACGCAGTATTTT,TRBV7-2,TRBJ2-3,.,16,.
CASSLALGSGGVEKLFF,TGCGCCAGCAGCTTGGCTTTGGGCTCAGGAGGCGTTGAAAAACTGTTTTTT,TRBV5-1,TRBJ1-4,.,17,few
CASKNTGNTEAFF,TGTGCCAGCAAAAACACGGGAAACACTGAAGCTTTCTTT,TRBV12-3/TRBV12-4,TRBJ1-1,.,13,.
CAISERNGGFSYNEQFF,TGTGCCATCAGTGAGCGCAACGGGGGGTTCTCCTACAATGAGCAGTTCTTC,TRBV10-3,TRBJ2-1,TRBD2,17,.
CASSRGTGAGNYGYTF,TGTGCCAGCAGCCGCGGGACAGGGGCCGGCAACTATGGCTACACCTTC,TRBV27,TRBJ1-2,TRBD1,16,.
CASSESRDYNEQFF,TGTGCCAGCAGCGAGAGCCGGGACTACAATGAGCAGTTCTTC,TRBV7-2,TRBJ2-1,.,14,many
CATKDSATNEKLFF,TGTGCCACTAAGGACAGTGCAACTAATGAAAAACTGTTTTTT,TRBV2,TRBJ1-4,.,14,few
CASGSPGLAGDYEQYF,TGTGCCAGCGGATCCCCGGGGCTAGCGGGAGACTACGAGCAGTACTTC,TRBV12-3/TRBV12-4,TRBJ2-7,TRBD2,16,once
CATKRQQSSYEQYF,TGTGCCACCAAGAGACAGCAGAGCTCCTACGAGCAGTACTTC,TRBV15,TRBJ2-7,.,14,few
CASSSPGTQETQYF,TGCGCCAGCAGCTCCCCCGGGACCCAAGAGACCCAGTACTTC,TRBV5-1,TRBJ2-5,.,14,.
CSVPGLGTYNEQFF,TGCAGTGTCCCGGGACTAGGGACCTACAATGAGCAGTTCTTC,TRBV20-1,TRBJ2-1,TRBD2,14,few
CSVLTSGAQETQYF,TGCAGTGTCCTGACTAGCGGGGCCCAAGAGACCCAGTACTTC,TRBV20-1,TRBJ2-5,TRBD2,14,.
CASLGSSTGELFF,TGTGCCAGCTTGGGCAGTTCCACCGGGGAGCTGTTTTTT,TRBV12-3/TRBV12-4,TRBJ2-2,.,13,few
CAISLLAGSQETQYF,TGTGCCATCAGCCTTCTAGCGGGGTCTCAAGAGACCCAGTACTTC,TRBV10-3,TRBJ2-5,TRBD2,15,many
CASSENRERSTEAFF,TGTGCCAGCAGTGAGAACCGGGAGAGGTCAACTGAAGCTTTCTTT,TRBV2,TRBJ1-1,.,15,.
CATGRDSTYEQYF,TGTGCCACCGGCCGGGACAGTACCTACGAGCAGTACTTC,TRBV11-2,TRBJ2-7,TRBD1,13,few
CASRAGGESPLHF,TGTGCCAGCAGGGCGGGGGGCGAGTCACCCCTCCACTTT,TRBV12-3/TRBV12-4,TRBJ1-6,.,13,many
CASSTSGRDEQFF,TGTGCCAGCAGTACTAGCGGGCGGGATGAGCAGTTCTTC,TRBV6-5,TRBJ2-1,TRBD2,13,.
CASSSIPQETQYF,TGTGCCAGCAGCTCTATCCCCCAAGAGACCCAGTACTTC,TRBV7-2,TRBJ2-5,.,13,.
CASSLKGRTNTEAFF,TGTGCCAGCAGTTTAAAAGGACGGACGAACACTGAAGCTTTCTTT,TRBV12-3/TRBV12-4,TRBJ1-1,.,15,few
CASSEVVYGYTF,TGTGCCAGCAGTGAAGTAGTCTATGGCTACACCTTC,TRBV6-1,TRBJ1-2,.,12,once
CASSFSAGSYNEQFF,TGTGCCAGCAGTTTCTCCGCGGGATCCTACAATGAGCAGTTCTTC,TRBV12-3/TRBV12-4,TRBJ2-1,.,15,many
CSARDAAGARSYNEQFF,TGCAGTGCTAGAGACGCAGCCGGCGCCAGGTCCTACAATGAGCAGTTCTTC,TRBV20-1,TRBJ2-1,.,17,.
CASSPRLTGNQHQHF,TGTGCCAGCAGCCCAAGACTGACGGGGAATCAGCACCAGCATTTT,TRBV7-2,TRBJ1-5,.,15,.
CASSQQTSGMGGQFF,TGTGCCAGCAGCCAACAGACTAGCGGAATGGGGGGGCAGTTCTTC,TRBV7-2,TRBJ2-1,TRBD2,15,few
CASSRQQNQPQHF,TGTGCCAGCAGTCGACAGCAAAATCAGCCCCAGCATTTT,TRBV6-1,TRBJ1-5,.,13,few
CSASTTGKNQPQHF,TGCAGTGCTTCGACGACAGGGAAAAATCAGCCCCAGCATTTT,TRBV20-1,TRBJ1-5,TRBD1,14,.